The 19 T cell receptor beta chains presented below share a single source sample, sequenced in a study of Tregs in tolerant kidney transplant recipients. Profiled with immunoSEQ multiplex PCR; TCRdb holds only in-frame clones, not every one. This sample contains some 11,000 clones. Mixed chimerism was transient after nonmyeloablative marrow transplants from related graft donors. The source was CD8+ T cells from blood (PBMCs), collected 24 months after the transplant. These receptors were taken from a human patient who received a combined kidney and bone marrow transplant. Some of the T cells might come from the graft donor.

Concerning this clone itself: The read is 3 residues too short to cover the CDR3 end, so that end is filled in from the germline J gene. V usage is TRBV2 and J usage is TRBJ1-2, with 8 bases lining up with TRBD1. With 6 bases clipped from V and 3 bases from J, the junction kept 9 bases outside the gene matches. The germline CDR1 and CDR2 sequences are SNHLY and FYNNEI. This CDR3 is built from 15 residues. This chain's CDR3 is CASSDIQGAYYGYTF. The sequenced part of the CDR3 DNA is TGTGCCAGCAGCGATATCCAGGGGGCATACTATGGC.

Notes on this clone: The read terminates 3 residues ahead of where the CDR3 ends, so the germline J gene completes it. The V and J genes are TRBV5-1 and TRBJ2-1; 7 nucleotides match TRBD2. CDR3 size: 12 residues. The junction had 2 bases not matched to a gene; V was cut back by 6 bases and J by 5 bases. CDR1 is SGHRS, CDR2 YFSETQ, per germline. The CDR3 DNA, read in part, is TGCGCCAGCAACCTAGCGGACAATGAG. Its protein is CASNLADNE. The whole CDR3 protein is CASNLADNEQFF.

As regards this clone: With the read ending 3 residues before the CDR3 end, the germline J gene is used to fill in that end. J is TRBJ2-7 and V is TRBV10-3; 9 positions match TRBD1. The CDR3 runs 15 residues. In germline, CDR1 is ENHRY, CDR2 SYGVKD. V shed 4 bases, J shed 0 bases, and the junction held 4 bases outside the gene matches. The CDR3 bases that were read are TGTGCCATCAGTGGATTGACAGGGGGCTCCTACGAG. Amino acids: CAISGLTGGSYE. Given in full, the CDR3 is CAISGLTGGSYEQYF.

Points on this clone: The CDR3 end falls 3 residues outside the read, so it is completed with the germline J gene. V is TRBV5-1 and J is TRBJ2-7, with 12 bases fitting TRBD2. V was pared by 0 bases and J by 5 bases, with 12 bases of the junction left unmatched. The CDR3 sequence is 18 residues long. Germline V gene sequence: CDR1 SGHRS, CDR2 YFSETQ. Partial CDR3 DNA: TGCGCCAGCAGCTTGGGTGCTAGCGGGAGGGCCGGAACGCACGAG. Protein sequence: CASSLGASGRAGTHE. The full CDR3 reads CASSLGASGRAGTHEQYF.

Notes on this clone: The CDR3 end falls 3 residues outside the read, so it is completed with the germline J gene. This rearrangement joins TRBV7-9 to TRBJ2-7; possible D gene TRBD1, 5 bases. V was pared by 7 bases and J by 3 bases, with 10 bases between. Germline V gene lookup returns CDR1 SEHNR and CDR2 FQNEAQ (reference sequence). The CDR3 is 12 residues long. The sequenced part of the CDR3 DNA is TGTGCCAGCAAAGGGGTCGGCTACGAG. Translated, it gives CASKGVGYE. The whole CDR3 protein is CASKGVGYEQYF.

On this clone itself: The CDR3 goes on 3 residues after the read ends, and that part is filled in from the germline J gene. The chain combines TRBV20-1 with TRBJ2-3; 13 bases align to TRBD2. From germline, CDR1 is DFQATT and CDR2 SNEGSKA (reference sequence). After removal of 5 bases from V and 4 bases from J, the junction contained 9 bases not matched to a gene. This CDR3 contains 16 residues. The sequenced CDR3 bases are TGCAGTGCTTTTGACTGGACTAGCGGGAGTGCAGATACG. Translated, it gives CSAFDWTSGSADT. The full CDR3 reads CSAFDWTSGSADTQYF.

A note on this clone: The sequence runs out 3 residues before the end of the CDR3; the remainder is reconstructed from the germline J gene. This chain connects TRBV29-1 to TRBJ1-2; 8 bases map to TRBD1. J lost 1 base, V lost 6 bases, and 10 bases had no gene match. This CDR3 has 15 residues. Germline CDR1 and CDR2: SQVTM and ANQGSEA. CDR3 protein: CSVPQVGQGNYGYTF. CDR3 DNA (partial): TGCAGCGTCCCTCAGGTCGGACAGGGTAACTATGGC.

A note on this clone: With the read ending 3 residues before the CDR3 end, the germline J gene is used to fill in that end. This chain connects TRBV18 to TRBJ1-1, with 10 bases that match TRBD1. V lost 5 bases to trimming and J lost 3 bases; unmatched junction nucleotides: 15. CDR1 is KGHSH, CDR2 LQKENI, per germline. The CDR3 sequence is 18 residues long. The CDR3 sequence is CASSILGQGVPLDTEAFF. CDR3 DNA (partial): TGTGCCAGCTCAATACTTGGACAGGGGGTTCCCCTCGACACTGAA.

With respect to this clone: The CDR3 end is not reached by the read, which stops 3 residues before it; the germline J gene fills it in. The rearrangement uses TRBV4-1 and TRBJ2-1; a possible D gene is TRBD1 (6 bases). Germline V gene sequence: CDR1 MGHRA, CDR2 YSYEKL. This CDR3 is 16 amino acids long. The germline V and J ends were trimmed by 3 bases and 6 bases, with 18 bases remaining between them. The part of the CDR3 DNA that was read is TGCGCCAGCAGCCAGCTAGGCGAGGGGGTAGGCAATGAG. Protein product: CASSQLGEGVGNE. The CDR3 in its entirety is CASSQLGEGVGNEQFF.

On this clone itself: From the germline J gene comes the end of the CDR3, since the read stops 3 residues before it. The chain is built from TRBV30 and TRBJ2-7, with TRBD1 as a possible D gene (6 bases). Germline CDR1 and CDR2: GTSNPN and SVGIG (reference sequence). The CDR3 loop spans 14 amino acids. V lost 1 base to trimming and J lost 5 bases, with 15 bases between them. The CDR3 spells CAWSESRGSDEQYF. CDR3 DNA, as far as it was read: TGTGCCTGGAGTGAAAGTAGGGGGAGCGACGAG.

For this clone: The read terminates 3 residues before the CDR3 end, so the remaining end is supplied by the germline J gene. The chain has TRBV19 and TRBJ1-5, with D perhaps TRBD1 (6 bases). The CDR3 loop spans 15 amino acids. V lost 3 bases and J 0 bases, leaving 9 bases between the germline ends. Germline V gene sequence: CDR1 LNHDA, CDR2 SQIVND (reference sequence). The CDR3 loop is CASSIQGGSNQPQHF. Incomplete CDR3 DNA: TGTGCCAGTAGTATTCAAGGGGGTAGCAATCAGCCC.

As regards this clone: The read stops 3 residues short of the end of the CDR3; the missing end is completed from the germline J gene. V usage is TRBV7-2 and J usage is TRBJ2-1; tentative D call: TRBD2 (5 bases). Germline lookup yields CDR1 SGHTA and CDR2 FQGNSA. Trimming removed 4 bases at V and 8 bases at J, with 9 bases between. This CDR3 spans 12 amino acids. Here the CDR3 reads CASSSQADEQFF. CDR3 DNA, as far as it was read: TGTGCCAGCAGCTCTCAAGCGGATGAG.

Concerning this clone: The read falls 3 residues short of the CDR3 end, and the missing part is taken from the germline J gene. This chain joins TRBV29-1 and TRBJ2-1, with 10 bases identical to TRBD2. Per the germline V gene, CDR1 is SQVTM and CDR2 is ANQGSEA. Trimming removed 3 bases from V and 7 bases from J; junction bases left unmatched: 3. This CDR3 has 13 amino acids. Incomplete CDR3 DNA: TGCAGCGTTGATAGCGGGAGGTTGAATGAG. Encoded protein: CSVDSGRLNE. The full CDR3 reads CSVDSGRLNEQFF.

In regard to this clone: The read ends 3 residues shy of where the CDR3 ends; the end is completed using the germline J gene. The gene calls are TRBV10-3 and TRBJ2-7; 7 nucleotides line up with TRBD2. Per the germline V gene, CDR1 is ENHRY and CDR2 is SYGVKD. The CDR3 loop spans 14 amino acids. The V segment lost 3 bases and the J segment 5 bases; nucleotides outside the gene matches: 7. CDR3 loop: CAISDGGLVNEQYF. The sequenced part of the CDR3 DNA is TGTGCCATCAGTGACGGGGGGTTAGTGAACGAG.

As regards this clone: The sequenced fragment ends 3 residues before the CDR3 boundary, so the rest is inferred from the germline J gene. The genes are TRBV29-1 and TRBJ1-2, with 7 bases fitting TRBD1. CDR1 SQVTM and CDR2 ANQGSEA come from the germline V gene. The CDR3 is made up of 10 amino acids. The CDR3 loop is CSVRDRGYTF. The part of the CDR3 DNA that was read is TGCAGCGTAAGGGACAGAGGC.

On this clone: With the read ending 3 residues before the CDR3 end, the germline J gene is used to fill in that end. V usage is TRBV20-1 and J usage is TRBJ2-1; TRBD2 agrees at 12 bases. The germline V gene has CDR1 DFQATT and CDR2 SNEGSKA (reference sequence). Trimming removed 4 bases from V and 3 bases from J; junction bases left unmatched: 4. There are 15 residues in the CDR3. The sequenced CDR3 bases are TGCAGTGCTACTCGACTAGCGGGAGTCTACAATGAG. This encodes CSATRLAGVYNE. The complete CDR3 protein is CSATRLAGVYNEQFF.

As for this clone: Sequencing ends 3 residues short of the CDR3 end; the germline J gene provides the rest. The gene calls are TRBV29-1 and TRBJ2-1, with TRBD2 matching 14 bases. This CDR3 comprises 13 residues. Germline trimming cut 7 bases from V and 7 bases from J; bases unmatched to any gene: 3. Germline-derived CDR1 and CDR2 are SQVTM and ANQGSEA. This chain's CDR3 is CSGGLAGVNEQFF. The sequenced part of the CDR3 DNA is TGCAGCGGGGGACTAGCGGGGGTTAATGAG.

On this clone itself: The missing CDR3 end, 3 residues past where the read stops, is filled in from the germline J gene. The chain employs TRBV7-9 and TRBJ1-1; the match to TRBD1 covers 7 bases. Germline lookup yields CDR1 SEHNR and CDR2 FQNEAQ (reference sequence). The CDR3 totals 15 residues. The part of the CDR3 DNA that was read is TGTGCCAGCAGCTCTACCGAGGCACACCCAGGGGGA. Amino acid sequence: CASSSTEAHPGG. The complete CDR3 sequence is CASSSTEAHPGGAFF.

In regard to this clone: Coverage ceases 3 residues before the CDR3 finishes, and the germline J gene fills in the end. V gene TRBV5-1 combines with J gene TRBJ2-1; 9 nucleotides line up with TRBD2. V lost 1 base and J lost 1; bases outside the gene matches: 3. CDR1 and CDR2 (germline): SGHRS, YFSETQ. CDR3 length: 16 amino acids. CDR3 DNA (partial): TGCGCCAGCAGCTTGATGACTAGCGGTTCCTACAATGAG. Translation gives CASSLMTSGSYNE. The whole CDR3 is CASSLMTSGSYNEQFF.